This TCR beta chain derives from a study of shared clonotypes between healthy human individuals. This clone was recorded only once. Produced via immunoSEQ multiplex PCR; TCRdb's table is partial and in-frame only. The sample has 85,000 to 100,000 clones, around 68% seen once. This receptor was obtained from a man aged 25 to 40 in good health. Sequencing input: memory CD8+ T cells sorted from blood. Documented subset: CD45RO+ cells pooled with CCR7-negative TemRA cells.

CDR3: CSVPNVGGRANEQFF. The CDR3 DNA reads TGCAGCGTTCCTAATGTGGGCGGGAGGGCCAATGAGCAGTTCTTC. The genes are TRBV29-1 and TRBJ2-1, with TRBD2 matching over 9 bases. Germline CDR1 reads SQVTM; CDR2 reads ANQGSEA. Losses at the gene ends were 5 bases for V and 6 bases for J; bases not matched to a gene: 11. CDR3 size: 15 residues.